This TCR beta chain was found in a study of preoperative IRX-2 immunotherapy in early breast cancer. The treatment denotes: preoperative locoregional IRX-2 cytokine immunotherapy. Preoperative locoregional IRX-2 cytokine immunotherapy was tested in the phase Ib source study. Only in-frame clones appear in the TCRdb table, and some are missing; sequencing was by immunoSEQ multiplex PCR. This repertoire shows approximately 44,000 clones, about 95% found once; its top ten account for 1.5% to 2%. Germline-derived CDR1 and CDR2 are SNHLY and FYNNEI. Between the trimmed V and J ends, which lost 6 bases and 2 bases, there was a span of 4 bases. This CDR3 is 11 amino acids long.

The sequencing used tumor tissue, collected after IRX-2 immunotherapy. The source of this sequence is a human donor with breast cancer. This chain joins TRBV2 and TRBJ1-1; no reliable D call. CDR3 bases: TGTGCCAGCAGAACTAACACTGAAGCTTTCTTT. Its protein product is CASRTNTEAFF.